Shown below are 17 T cell receptor beta chains from a single sample sequenced in a study of response to subunit inactivated influenza vaccine. Using its own MiXCR run on the RT-PCR reads, TCRdb lists one record per CDR3 protein. Of roughly 650,000 distinct CDR3 sequences listed, 15% to 17% were seen once; the top ten hold under 14%. Sequenced material: PBMCs from blood, taken about 12 days after vaccination. The receptor source for this set is a middle-aged man who received an inactivated influenza vaccine.

This clonotype has a handful of counts. The gene calls are TRBV7-9 and TRBJ2-5; 12 positions agree with TRBD1. This CDR3 spans 16 amino acids. Germline V lookup: CDR1 SEHNR, CDR2 FQNEAQ (reference sequence). Losses at the gene ends were 5 bases for V and 4 bases for J; bases not matched to a gene: 8. CDR3 in amino acids: CASSDRDRGLGETQYF. CDR3 sequence (DNA): TGTGCCAGCAGCGACCGGGACAGGGGGCTTGGAGAGACCCAGTACTTC. Full variable domain (rest looked up from reference TRBV7-9 and TRBJ2-5): DTGVSQNPRHKITKRGQNVTFRCDPISEHNRLYWYRQTLGQGPEFLTYFQNEAQLEKSRLLSDRFSAERPKGSFSTLEIQRTEQGDSAMYLCASSDRDRGLGETQYFGPGTRLLVL.

The V and J genes are TRBV14 and TRBJ2-7; D is ambiguous. Germline values: CDR1 SGHDN, CDR2 FVKESK. CDR3 length: 13 amino acids. V dropped 1 base and J dropped 7 bases, with 11 bases sitting between them. CDR3 sequence reads: CASSQATAWEQYF. CDR3 DNA: TGTGCCAGCAGCCAAGCCACTGCCTGGGAGCAGTACTTC. The full variable domain, rest sourced from reference TRBV14 and TRBJ2-7, is EAGVTQFPSHSVIEKGQTVTLRCDPISGHDNLYWYRRVMGKEIKFLLHFVKESKQDESGMPNNRFLAERTGGTYSTLKVQPAELEDSGVYFCASSQATAWEQYFGPGTRLTVT.

The CDR3 coding sequence is TGTGCCAGCAGCAAAGTCAGAGACTGGAACACCGGGGAGCTGTTTTTT. It yields the protein CASSKVRDWNTGELFF. This sequence joins TRBV21-1 and TRBJ2-2. TRBV21-1 is termed a pseudogene. This CDR3 spans 16 amino acids.

The genes are TRBV2 and TRBJ2-5; unclear D gene. The CDR3 is 11 amino acids. The V end was cut by 7 bases, the J end by 5 bases, with 8 bases between. Germline loops: CDR1 SNHLY, CDR2 FYNNEI. CDR3 nucleotides: TGTGCCAGCAATGTGGGGGAGACCCAGTACTTC. Residues: CASNVGETQYF.

Only a few counts were recorded for this clonotype. The chain couples TRBV7-2 to TRBJ2-1, with D perhaps TRBD2 (6 bases). The V gene lost 4 bases and the J gene lost 10 bases, with 20 bases spanning the gap. Germline assignment: CDR1 SGHTA and CDR2 FQGNSA. The CDR3 runs to 15 residues. CDR3 sequence: CASSSRLGPSREQFF. The CDR3 DNA reads TGTGCCAGCAGCTCCCGACTAGGCCCTTCTAGGGAGCAGTTCTTC.

This clonotype turned up a few times. The rearrangement links TRBV12-3 or TRBV12-4 to TRBJ1-4; 8 bases line up with TRBD1. This CDR3 contains 15 residues. V lost 5 bases, J lost 4 bases, and 6 bases stayed unmatched. The CDR3, as DNA: TGTGCCAGCAGTGGAGGGACAGGAGGTAATGAAAAACTGTTTTTT. Amino acid sequence: CASSGGTGGNEKLFF.

The V gene is TRBV9, the J gene TRBJ1-4, with a tentative D call TRBD1 (6 bases). The germline V gene has CDR1 SGDLS and CDR2 YYNGEE. CDR3 length: 14 amino acids. V was shortened by 4 bases and J by 7 bases, with 14 bases between the two germline ends. DNA of the CDR3: TGTGCCAGCAGCACAACAGGGATGAGTGAAAAACTGTTTTTT. This codes for CASSTTGMSEKLFF.

The chain combines TRBV28 with TRBJ2-3; D is unresolved. The CDR3 is 15 amino acids. In germline, CDR1 is MDHEN, CDR2 SYDVKM. Deletions cut 7 bases from V and 3 bases from J, with 17 bases between. Here the CDR3 reads CASNLDLGSTDTQYF. As DNA, the CDR3 is TGTGCCAGCAACCTGGACCTCGGTTCAACAGATACGCAGTATTTT.

This clonotype turned up a few times. This chain connects TRBV9 to TRBJ2-5; 10 nucleotides line up with TRBD2. The CDR3 consists of 15 residues. Germline V gene lookup returns CDR1 SGDLS and CDR2 YYNGEE. Trimming cost V 2 bases and J 4 bases; bases outside gene matches: 5. CDR3 sequence (DNA): TGTGCCAGCAGCGTCGGTCAGCGGGAGGGAGAGACCCAGTACTTC. This sequence encodes CASSVGQREGETQYF.

The V and J genes are TRBV12-3 or TRBV12-4 and TRBJ2-2; 8 nucleotides align to TRBD2. The CDR3 covers 15 residues. The ends lost 4 bases at V and 8 bases at J; junction bases unmatched: 9. The CDR3 DNA is TGTGCCAGCAGTTCTCAACTTAGCGGGGCGGGGGAGCTGTTTTTT. This translates into CASSSQLSGAGELFF.

The chain uses TRBV5-1 and TRBJ2-3; tentatively, D is TRBD2 (6 bases). The CDR3 length is 16 residues. Trimming took 3 bases from V and 4 from J, leaving 18 bases between them. Germline V gene data show CDR1 as SGHRS and CDR2 as YFSETQ. CDR3 in amino acids: CASSSTPGGTSDTQYF. The CDR3 DNA sequence: TGCGCCAGCAGCTCAACCCCCGGAGGGACCTCAGATACGCAGTATTTT.

This chain connects TRBV11-2 to TRBJ2-1; TRBD1 agrees at 9 bases. V trimming: 5 bases; J trimming: 6 bases; junction bases outside the gene matches: 17. The CDR3 consists of 18 residues. The germline V gene has CDR1 SGHAT and CDR2 FQNNGV. The CDR3 DNA reads as TGTGCCAGCAGCACAAGATGGACAGGGGAAACAACGGCCAATGAGCAGTTCTTC. Its translation: CASSTRWTGETTANEQFF.

There are a few counts of this clonotype. V and J are TRBV5-1 and TRBJ2-6; D is unresolved. With 0 bases removed from V and 7 bases from J, the gap between germline ends came to 8 bases. Germline V gene sequence: CDR1 SGHRS, CDR2 YFSETQ. CDR3 length: 14 residues. The CDR3 sequence: CASSLGPIANVLTF. DNA of the CDR3: TGCGCCAGCAGCTTGGGGCCGATTGCCAACGTCCTGACTTTC. The full variable domain, in which reference TRBV5-1 and TRBJ2-6 provide the parts outside the CDR3, is KAGVTQTPRYLIKTRGQQVTLSCSPISGHRSVSWYQQTPGQGLQFLFEYFSETQRNKGNFPGRFSGRQFSNSRSEMNVSTLELGDSALYLCASSLGPIANVLTFGAGSRLTVL.

On this clonotype: A junction boundary mismatches the germline segment, possibly from a read error. The chain uses TRBV7-7 and TRBJ2-3; possibly TRBD2 for D (5 bases). The CDR3 is made up of 14 amino acids. Germline V gene sequence: CDR1 SSHAT, CDR2 FNYEAQ (reference sequence). The CDR3 is CASSLLDSADTQYF. CDR3 DNA: TGTGCTAGCAGCTTACTAGATAGCGCAGATACGCAGTATTTT. Filled out from reference TRBV7-7 and TRBJ2-3, the complete variable domain reads GAGVSQSPRYKVTKRGQDVTLRCDPISSHATLYWYQQALGQGPEFLTYFNYEAQPDKSGLPSDRFSAERPEGSISTLTIQRTEQRDSAMYRCASSLLDSADTQYFGPGTRLTVL.

This chain links TRBV4-2 with TRBJ2-7; 8 nucleotides align to TRBD2. With 1 base clipped from V and 5 bases from J, the junction kept 13 bases outside the gene matches. This CDR3 region has 17 residues. Germline assignment: CDR1 LGHNA and CDR2 YNFKEQ. CDR3 protein: CASSQVGRAAGVHEQYF. CDR3 nucleotides: TGTGCCAGCAGCCAAGTAGGGAGGGCAGCGGGAGTTCACGAGCAGTACTTC.

The sample holds a few counts of this clonotype. The chain recombines TRBV19 with TRBJ2-2; D possibly corresponds to TRBD2 (5 bases). The germline gives CDR1 LNHDA, CDR2 SQIVND (reference sequence). Deletions cut 5 bases from V and 4 bases from J, with 14 bases between. The CDR3 contains 15 residues. The CDR3: CASSPQLVFTGELFF. The DNA for the CDR3 is TGTGCCAGTAGTCCCCAACTAGTATTCACCGGGGAGCTGTTTTTT.

Concerning this clonotype: At one of its ends the junction is not consistent with the germline gene, which may arise from a read error. V gene TRBV4-2 combines with J gene TRBJ2-5; 9 nucleotides match TRBD1. This CDR3 contains 14 residues. CDR1 and CDR2 (germline): LGHNA, YNFKEQ. The CDR3 reads CARSQTGGSETQYF. The CDR3 DNA follows: TGTGCCCGCAGCCAAACAGGGGGCTCAGAGACCCAGTACTTC.